A single sample is the source of the 10 T cell receptor beta chains below, sequenced in a study of CD8+ T cells in alopecia areata. Sequencing relied on a cDNA template that was reverse transcribed from extracted RNA. Data came from immunoSEQ multiplex PCR; TCRdb stores just in-frame clones and leaves some out. The sample holds about 150,000 clones; 62% are singletons and the top ten take 30% to 45%. What was sequenced was CD8+ T cells sorted from blood. The receptors come from a human donor in good health.

This clone was detected once. The chain recombines TRBV29-1 with TRBJ1-1, with D possibly being TRBD1 (6 bases). The CDR3 contains 13 residues. Germline CDR1 is SQVTM and CDR2 is ANQGSEA. V was cut by 3 bases and J by 6 bases, with 14 bases left in between. CDR3 region: CSVEATGFPEAFF. The DNA for the CDR3 is TGCAGCGTTGAGGCGACAGGATTCCCTGAAGCTTTCTTT. The entire variable domain, with the rest obtained from reference TRBV29-1 and TRBJ1-1, is as follows: SAVISQKPSRDICQRGTSLTIQCQVDSQVTMMFWYRQQPGQSLTLIATANQGSEATYESGFVIDKFPISRPNLTFSTLTVSNMSPEDSSIYLCSVEATGFPEAFFGQGTRLTVV.

The chain has TRBV27 and TRBJ1-1; D gene unclear. V lost 1 base to trimming and J lost 6 bases, with 9 bases between them. This CDR3 comprises 13 residues. Germline values: CDR1 MNHEY, CDR2 SMNVEV (reference sequence). The CDR3 region has the DNA TGTGCCAGCAGTTTATTTGGCGGGGCTGAAGCTTTCTTT. It specifies CASSLFGGAEAFF.

This chain uses TRBV7-9 with TRBJ2-2; the D gene is possibly TRBD1 (6 bases). The V end lost 2 bases, the J end lost 5 bases, and 9 bases lay between the germline ends. CDR1 and CDR2 (germline): SEHNR, FQNEAQ (reference sequence). This CDR3 contains 14 residues. The CDR3 DNA reads as TGTGCCAGCAGCTTACCAACAGGGACCGGGGAGCTGTTTTTT. Translation: CASSLPTGTGELFF.

The gene calls are TRBV6-5 and TRBJ2-1; 8 nucleotides line up with TRBD1. From germline, CDR1 is MNHEY and CDR2 SVGAGI. The CDR3 is 12 residues long. Unmatched junction bases numbered 2, after V lost 6 bases and J lost 7 bases. The CDR3 protein is CASRQGENEQFF. DNA for the CDR3: TGTGCCAGCAGACAGGGGGAAAATGAGCAGTTCTTC.

This CDR3 reads CASSADGDYEQYF. The CDR3 nucleotides are TGTGCCAGCAGTGCCGATGGGGACTACGAGCAGTACTTC. The rearrangement uses TRBV27 and TRBJ2-7; D is ambiguous. The length of the CDR3 is 13 residues. The V end was cut by 5 bases, the J end by 3 bases, with 11 bases between. In germline, CDR1 is MNHEY, CDR2 SMNVEV (reference sequence).

This clone is termed large (0.1 to 1%). CDR3 residues: CASSQKGGYGTQYF. The CDR3 nucleotides are TGCGCCAGCAGCCAAAAGGGGGGATACGGGACCCAGTACTTC. The J gene is TRBJ2-5, the V gene TRBV4-1; D could derive from TRBD1 or TRBD2 (6 bases each). Deletions cut 2 bases from V and 7 bases from J, with 14 bases between. CDR1 is MGHRA, CDR2 YSYEKL, per germline. The CDR3 sequence is 14 residues long.

The rearrangement uses TRBV4-1 and TRBJ1-2, with TRBD1 identical over 7 bases. V dropped 0 bases and J dropped 4; count of bases not matched to a gene: 5. The CDR3 contains 15 residues. Per germline, CDR1 MGHRA and CDR2 YSYEKL. The CDR3 loop reads CASSQDRGGSYGYTF. The DNA for the CDR3 is TGCGCCAGCAGCCAAGATCGAGGGGGCAGCTATGGCTACACCTTC.

The CDR3 spells CAWSVSGQGNFNEQFF. The CDR3 DNA reads as TGTGCCTGGAGTGTATCCGGACAGGGCAACTTCAATGAGCAGTTCTTC. The chain uses TRBV30 and TRBJ2-1; 8 positions agree with TRBD1. V was clipped by 0 bases and J by 6 bases; unmatched bases: 10. The germline CDR1 and CDR2 sequences are GTSNPN and SVGIG (reference sequence). The CDR3 has 16 residues.

The gene calls are TRBV13 and TRBJ2-7; D gene ambiguous. CDR3 size: 13 residues. The germline V gene has CDR1 PRHDT and CDR2 FYEKMQ (reference sequence). Between the trimmed V and J ends, which lost 5 bases and 5 bases, there was a span of 13 bases. CDR3: CASSSQNRHEQYF. CDR3 nucleotide sequence: TGTGCCAGCAGCAGTCAGAATCGCCACGAGCAGTACTTC.

The chain recombines TRBV2 with TRBJ2-3; a weak D match, TRBD2 (6 bases). The germline V gene has CDR1 SNHLY and CDR2 FYNNEI. The V end lost 10 bases, the J end lost 2 bases, and 16 bases lay between the germline ends. The CDR3 is made up of 14 amino acids. The CDR3 spells CAKRALAYTDTQYF. The CDR3 DNA reads as TGTGCCAAAAGGGCACTAGCCTACACAGATACGCAGTATTTT.